The 30 T cell receptor beta chains below all came from one sample that was sequenced in a study of PD-L1 blockade in urothelial cancer. Measured with immunoSEQ multiplex PCR; TCRdb has only the in-frame clones, and not every one. The top ten clones hold 1.5% to 2.5% of a sample with tens of thousands of clones, about 89% of them seen once. The sample consisted of PBMCs, taken around atezolizumab (anti-PD-L1) treatment. The receptors shown here come from a man between 60 and 75 years old with urothelial cancer.

This chain links TRBV5-4 with TRBJ2-7; TRBD1 aligns across 9 bases. The ends lost 4 bases at V and 4 bases at J; junction bases unmatched: 12. Germline V gene data show CDR1 as SGHNT and CDR2 as YYREEE (reference sequence). The CDR3 totals 16 residues. DNA for the CDR3: TGTGCCAGCAGCGTAGGACAGGGGTTAGCAGCTTACGAGCAGTACTTC. This sequence encodes CASSVGQGLAAYEQYF.

The chain recombines TRBV4-2 with TRBJ2-1, with D unclear. CDR3 length: 15 amino acids. Deletions cut 1 base from V and 4 bases from J, with 11 bases between. Germline V lookup: CDR1 LGHNA, CDR2 YNFKEQ. The DNA for the CDR3 is TGTGCCAGCAGCCAAGCTTCGGTCGGTTACAATGAGCAGTTCTTC. Its protein product is CASSQASVGYNEQFF.

The chain joins TRBV28 to TRBJ1-5; TRBD1 might be the D (6 bases). V lost 4 bases and J lost 6, with 13 bases in between. The CDR3 runs to 14 residues. The V gene's germline CDR1 is MDHEN and CDR2 SYDVKM. The CDR3 coding sequence is TGTGCCAGCAGTTCGGGGGGCGGGGGTCAGCCCCAGCATTTT. Encoded protein: CASSSGGGGQPQHF.

The J gene is TRBJ1-5, the V gene TRBV9; 10 nucleotides match TRBD1. The CDR3 has 15 amino acids. The germline V gene encodes CDR1 SGDLS and CDR2 YYNGEE. V gave up 4 bases and J gave up 7 bases; unmatched junction bases: 8. DNA of the CDR3: TGTGCCAGCAGCACCAGCGGGACAGGGGAACAGCCCCAGCATTTT. Residues: CASSTSGTGEQPQHF.

The chain joins TRBV2 to TRBJ2-1, with D tentatively TRBD1 (6 bases). The germline V and J ends were trimmed by 6 bases and 5 bases, with 11 bases remaining between them. Germline CDR1 is SNHLY and CDR2 is FYNNEI. CDR3 length: 13 amino acids. The CDR3 DNA sequence: TGTGCCAGCAGGCACAGGGTGAACAATGAGCAGTTCTTC. The encoded protein is CASRHRVNNEQFF.

The V call is TRBV7-8, the J call TRBJ1-3, with 8 bases identical to TRBD1. The CDR3 loop spans 15 amino acids. Trimming cost V 3 bases and J 4 bases; bases outside gene matches: 5. Looked up from germline, CDR1 is SGHVS and CDR2 is FQNEAQ. The CDR3 DNA reads TGTGCCAGCAGCTTCGCAGGGGGCCCGGGAAACACCATATATTTT. Its protein product is CASSFAGGPGNTIYF. Combining the CDR3 with reference TRBV7-8 and TRBJ1-3 gives the whole variable domain GAGVSQSPRYKVAKRGQDVALRCDPISGHVSLFWYQQALGQGPEFLTYFQNEAQLDKSGLPSDRFFAERPEGSVSTLKIQRTQQEDSAVYLCASSFAGGPGNTIYFGEGSWLTVV.

This rearrangement joins TRBV9 to TRBJ2-5; D unresolved. The CDR3 has 11 residues. V dropped 4 bases and J dropped 4 bases, with 5 bases sitting between them. Germline loops: CDR1 SGDLS, CDR2 YYNGEE. CDR3 sequence reads: CASSSAETQYF. The DNA for the CDR3 is TGTGCCAGCAGCAGCGCAGAGACCCAGTACTTC. Based on the CDR3 plus reference TRBV9 and TRBJ2-5, the full variable domain is DSGVTQTPKHLITATGQRVTLRCSPRSGDLSVYWYQQSLDQGLQFLIQYYNGEERAKGNILERFSAQQFPDLHSELNLSSLELGDSALYFCASSSAETQYFGPGTRLLVL.

CDR3 sequence: CASSSSTEYYEQYF. DNA of the CDR3: TGTGCCAGCAGTTCGTCGACGGAGTACTACGAGCAGTACTTC. The rearrangement uses TRBV28 and TRBJ2-7; the D is unclear. This CDR3 has 14 amino acids. V was pared by 4 bases and J by 3 bases, with 13 bases between. Looked up from germline, CDR1 is MDHEN and CDR2 is SYDVKM.

This clone turned up a few times. The chain links TRBV29-1 to TRBJ1-1; 8 positions match TRBD1. The CDR3 extends over 13 amino acids. Per the germline V gene, CDR1 is SQVTM and CDR2 is ANQGSEA. Unmatched junction bases numbered 4, after V lost 3 bases and J lost 4 bases. CDR3 sequence: CSVDNTGGTEAFF. In nucleotides, the CDR3 is TGCAGCGTTGACAACACAGGGGGCACTGAAGCTTTCTTT.

This rearrangement joins TRBV14 to TRBJ2-3; 8 positions agree with TRBD2. This CDR3 is built from 19 residues. CDR1 and CDR2 (germline): SGHDN, FVKESK. J gave up 2 bases and V 0 bases, and 13 bases lay outside the gene matches. CDR3 DNA sequence: TGTGCCAGCAGCCAAGACGGAAATCGAGCGGGAGACTCCACAGATACGCAGTATTTT. Encoded protein: CASSQDGNRAGDSTDTQYF.

The chain combines TRBV11-3 with TRBJ2-1, with TRBD2 matching 15 bases. The CDR3 has 19 residues. CDR1 and CDR2 (germline): SGHNT, YENEEA. The trim removed 2 bases at V and 0 bases at J, leaving 5 bases unmatched. The CDR3 reads CASSLTGLAGGSSYNEQFF. CDR3 DNA: TGTGCCAGCAGCTTAACGGGACTAGCGGGGGGTAGCTCCTACAATGAGCAGTTCTTC.

By share of the sample, this clone is medium-sized. The chain couples TRBV6-4 to TRBJ2-3, with 10 bases aligning to TRBD2. The CDR3 has 16 amino acids. The trim removed 6 bases at V and 2 bases at J, leaving 8 bases unmatched. Germline V gene lookup returns CDR1 MRHNA and CDR2 SNTAGT. CDR3 protein: CASSALAGDSTDTQYF. The CDR3 region has the DNA TGTGCCAGCAGCGCCCTAGCGGGGGACTCCACAGATACGCAGTATTTT.

V is TRBV5-6 and J is TRBJ2-5; TRBD2 is a possible D gene (5 bases). CDR1 SGHDT and CDR2 YYEEEE come from the germline V gene. The CDR3 is 13 amino acids. V shed 0 bases and J shed 5 bases, with 8 bases lying between them. CDR3 DNA sequence: TGTGCCAGCAGCTTGGGAGGCGGGGAGACCCAGTACTTC. This codes for CASSLGGGETQYF.

This clone was detected a few times. The rearrangement uses TRBV6-5 and TRBJ2-3; 7 nucleotides match TRBD2. J was trimmed by 0 bases and V by 7 bases; bases with no gene match: 1. The CDR3 contains 13 residues. CDR1 and CDR2 (germline): MNHEY, SVGAGI. The CDR3 sequence is CASKGGSTDTQYF. The CDR3 DNA is TGTGCCAGCAAGGGAGGGAGCACAGATACGCAGTATTTT.

The chain joins TRBV5-8 to TRBJ1-1, with D unresolved. Germline V CDR1 and CDR2: SGHTS, YDEGEE. The CDR3 spans 11 residues. Trimming stripped 2 bases from V and 7 bases from J, with 6 bases between. The CDR3 sequence is CASSFRFEAFF. The CDR3 DNA reads TGTGCCAGCAGCTTCCGGTTTGAAGCTTTCTTT.

The chain combines TRBV20-1 with TRBJ1-4; D not certain. The germline CDR1 and CDR2 sequences are DFQATT and SNEGSKA (reference sequence). V lost 2 bases, J lost 5 bases, and 3 bases lay in between. The CDR3 covers 11 residues. DNA for the CDR3: TGCAGTGCTAGACTCAATGAAAAACTGTTTTTT. This translates into CSARLNEKLFF.

The chain combines TRBV7-9 with TRBJ2-7; D is perhaps TRBD1 (6 bases). With 5 bases removed from V and 2 bases from J, the gap between germline ends came to 13 bases. This CDR3 is built from 14 residues. Germline lookup yields CDR1 SEHNR and CDR2 FQNEAQ (reference sequence). CDR3 residues: CASSPRGYPYEQYF. CDR3 DNA sequence: TGTGCCAGCAGCCCCAGGGGATACCCCTACGAGCAGTACTTC.

In this sample, this clone turned up once. The chain has TRBV15 and TRBJ1-1, with TRBD1 as a possible D gene (5 bases). The CDR3 covers 14 residues. V was trimmed by 5 bases and J by 5 bases, leaving 15 bases between them. In germline, CDR1 is LNHNV, CDR2 YYDKDF (reference sequence). In DNA, the CDR3 is TGTGCCACCAGCCCTTTCGAGAAGGGGACTGAAGCTTTCTTT. Residues: CATSPFEKGTEAFF. The variable domain in full, completed from reference TRBV15 and TRBJ1-1, reads DAMVIQNPRYQVTQFGKPVTLSCSQTLNHNVMYWYQQKSSQAPKLLFHYYDKDFNNEADTPDNFQSRRPNTSFCFLDIRSPGLGDTAMYLCATSPFEKGTEAFFGQGTRLTVV.

The genes are TRBV6-1 and TRBJ2-7; tentatively, D is TRBD2 (5 bases). Looked up from germline, CDR1 is MNHNS and CDR2 is SASEGT. The germline V and J ends were trimmed by 5 bases and 4 bases, with 18 bases remaining between them. There are 15 residues in the CDR3. For the CDR3, the DNA is TGTGCCAGCAGTCACCGAGCGGAGAAAGCGTACGAGCAGTACTTC. As protein: CASSHRAEKAYEQYF.

The chain carries TRBV2 and TRBJ1-5, with TRBD1 matching over 7 bases. CDR3 size: 15 residues. The V and J ends lost 3 bases and 3 bases, in that order; junction bases with no gene match: 5. Germline CDR1 reads SNHLY; CDR2 reads FYNNEI. The CDR3 sequence is CASSDRTGNNQPQHF. The CDR3 DNA is TGTGCCAGCAGTGATAGGACAGGAAACAATCAGCCCCAGCATTTT.

This rearrangement joins TRBV2 to TRBJ2-5; possible D gene TRBD2, 5 bases. The CDR3 contains 14 residues. The germline V and J ends were trimmed by 2 bases and 4 bases, with 11 bases remaining between them. CDR1 is SNHLY and CDR2 is FYNNEI in the germline V gene. CDR3 in amino acids: CASSELAWGETQYF. In nucleotides, the CDR3 is TGTGCCAGCAGTGAACTAGCCTGGGGAGAGACCCAGTACTTC.

The rearrangement joins TRBV6-5 to TRBJ2-2; D gene unclear. V was shortened by 2 bases and J by 7 bases, with 5 bases between the two germline ends. This CDR3 region has 12 residues. Germline assignment: CDR1 MNHEY and CDR2 SVGAGI. CDR3 loop: CASSYTNGELFF. The CDR3 DNA follows: TGTGCCAGCAGTTACACTAACGGGGAGCTGTTTTTT.

A single count supports this clone. The chain employs TRBV5-1 and TRBJ2-7; D unclear. Germline V CDR1 and CDR2: SGHRS, YFSETQ. Trimming removed 6 bases at V and 7 bases at J, with 17 bases between. The CDR3 has 13 residues. The CDR3 loop is CASTSSPSREQYF. CDR3 DNA: TGCGCCAGCACAAGCTCCCCGTCTCGAGAGCAGTACTTC.

This chain uses TRBV9 with TRBJ1-5, with D maybe TRBD1 (5 bases). V lost 2 bases, J lost 2 bases, and 8 bases lay in between. The CDR3 runs 14 residues. The germline CDR1 and CDR2 sequences are SGDLS and YYNGEE. CDR3 sequence (DNA): TGTGCCAGCAGCGTTTGGGGGGGCAATCAGCCCCAGCATTTT. It translates to CASSVWGGNQPQHF.

This clone has only one observation. The V gene is TRBV7-9, the J gene TRBJ2-4; 11 bases agree with TRBD2. The CDR3 length is 17 residues. The V gene's germline CDR1 is SEHNR and CDR2 FQNEAQ (reference sequence). V dropped 3 bases and J dropped 7; count of bases not matched to a gene: 11. Here the CDR3 DNA reads TGTGCCAGCAGCTTCCTGGTAGCGGGAGGGCCAGGGAACATTCAGTACTTC. This gives the protein CASSFLVAGGPGNIQYF.

The chain is built from TRBV6-4 and TRBJ2-1, with TRBD2 matching over 10 bases. V shed 2 bases, J shed 6 bases, and the junction held 1 base outside the gene matches. Germline CDR1 MRHNA, CDR2 SNTAGT. The CDR3 runs to 14 residues. The CDR3 sequence is CASSDSGRANEQFF. The CDR3 nucleotides are TGTGCCAGCAGTGACAGCGGGAGGGCCAATGAGCAGTTCTTC.

This chain uses TRBV4-3 with TRBJ1-1, with 7 bases identical to TRBD1. In germline, CDR1 is LGHNA, CDR2 YSLEER. The V and J ends lost 4 bases and 5 bases, in that order; junction bases with no gene match: 7. The CDR3 runs to 14 residues. In DNA form, the CDR3 reads TGCGCCAGCAGCCCTCAGACAGGGCGGACTGAAGCTTTCTTT. Amino acids: CASSPQTGRTEAFF.

The chain links TRBV2 to TRBJ2-3, with D possibly TRBD2 on 6 matching bases. In germline, CDR1 is SNHLY, CDR2 FYNNEI. The CDR3 spans 15 residues. The germline V and J ends were trimmed by 3 bases and 4 bases, with 14 bases remaining between them. CDR3 amino acids: CASSEGSGGADTQYF. The CDR3, as DNA: TGTGCCAGCAGTGAGGGTAGCGGTGGGGCAGATACGCAGTATTTT.

The chain couples TRBV11-3 to TRBJ1-1, with D possibly TRBD1 on 5 matching bases. CDR1 SGHNT and CDR2 YENEEA come from the germline V gene. There are 14 residues in the CDR3. Trimming pared 5 bases from V and 0 bases from J, leaving 10 bases between. CDR3 nucleotide sequence: TGTGCCAGCAGCGGCAGGGTTCTGAACACTGAAGCTTTCTTT. Its translation is CASSGRVLNTEAFF.

This clone is labeled medium-sized (0.01 to 0.1%). The chain carries TRBV19 and TRBJ1-3; D gene ambiguous. The CDR3 is made up of 13 amino acids. Germline CDR1 and CDR2: LNHDA and SQIVND (reference sequence). V lost 3 bases and J 3 bases, leaving 6 bases between the germline ends. For the CDR3, the DNA is TGTGCCAGTAGTATGACGGGTGGAAACACCATATATTTT. Its protein is CASSMTGGNTIYF.